This entry is about one TCR beta chain. This table comes from immunoSEQ multiplex PCR, and its TCRdb copy is limited to in-frame clones, with some not included. The sample includes approximately 170,000 clones, about 88% of them seen just once. The sample originates from a study of blood T cell repertoires in COVID-19. The overall study: COVID-19 samples from acute and convalescent phases originated in the United States, Italy and Spain. T cells, B-cell-depleted T cells, or PBMCs provided the cDNA or gDNA that served as material.

The CDR3 has 14 residues. Germline V CDR1 and CDR2: SGHRS, YFSETQ. Deletions cut 1 base from V and 8 bases from J, with 15 bases between. The chain recombines TRBV5-1 with TRBJ1-2; the D is unclear. The sequenced sample consisted of peripheral blood. The sequence was collected from a man aged 25 to 40 with acute or convalescent COVID-19. The CDR3 here is CASSLNGGPMGYTF. The CDR3, as DNA: TGCGCCAGCAGCTTGAACGGCGGGCCCATGGGCTACACCTTC.